Listed here is a single T cell receptor beta chain. It has no known antigen specificity. A read error is possible here, since a much larger clone lies one base away. The data belong to a study of human T cells and chemical hapten exposure (dated by TCRdb to about 2021). For context, the study as a whole: For sensitization, 2% DPC in acetone was applied to a roughly 2 cm by roughly 2 cm area of upper inner arm skin. Libraries were pooled for sequencing, and variation in per-sample TCR yields was attributed mainly to small differences in library volumes within the pool. Patch testing was done on the upper back using Finn chambers containing 0.01% DPC, and results were scored after 6 days according to International Contact Dermatitis Research Group standards. Alopecia areata with under or over 50% scalp involvement, alopecia totalis and alopecia universalis were represented in the patient cohort, which was mostly female. Peripheral blood TCR repertoire changes were tracked in vivo in alopecia patients during primary and secondary sensitization to the hapten diphenylcyclopropenone (DPC). Weekly therapeutic DPC doses were additionally applied to the scalp of patients throughout the roughly 25-week study period. Blood for TCR sequencing was provided by twenty-nine alopecia patients at one to four time points (pre-sensitization, 2, 6 and 24 weeks). Blood samples were taken from patients before sensitization (week 0) and then at 2, 6 and about 24 weeks after DPC sensitization. Study-wide findings and limitations: The number of TCRs above 1 in 1000 frequency did not change with DPC sensitization; there was no evidence of global repertoire structure alterations. Expanded TCRs formed significantly more large CDR3 similarity clusters than pre-sensitization or healthy control sets, consistent with antigen-driven responses. After repeated subsampling, changes were observed in the strength of the expansion versus patch-test correlation and in the threshold at which the correlation became significant. Because all patients had alopecia, a presumed autoimmune disease, the immune response of the patients might differ from that of healthy individuals. The number of PT1 expanded TCRs positively correlated with patch test score, significant at thresholds 8, 16 and 32 but not 4.

The receptor library was made with RACE. Data came from a NextSeq 500. During library preparation, unique molecular identifiers were attached to individual cDNA molecules so that TCRs could be counted in a quantitative, reproducible way. Both TCR alpha and TCR beta chains were sequenced from each blood RNA sample. The published analysis was carried out like this. Samples had a median of roughly 100,000 TCRs, with a range from roughly 23,224 to 750,000. V, J and CDR3 annotation of the TCR reads was carried out using the Decombinator software suite. For the PS versus PT1 abundance plots, all samples were subsampled to the same number of TCRs (28,000). Expanded TCRs were defined as absent before sensitization and observed at least eight times at the 2-week time point. Through fastp at Q25 and MiXCR, TCRdb rebuilt clones from the public reads, retaining in-frame beta chains. CDR3 protein sequences are deduplicated, and each keeps its most common genes and DNA. These V and J calls derive from TCRdb rather than the authors' analysis. Across this sample there are about 270,000 distinct CDR3 sequences, with approximately 7.5% seen only once. The ten most abundant clones make up 1.2% of the sample.

According to the study, the label for this sample's time point signals: pre-sensitization, week 0. This sample's treatment or condition label indicates: therapeutic diphenylcyclopropenone sensitization with weekly scalp DPC. At each patch-test visit, blood was drawn before the patch test was applied. To be eligible, patients had to be aged 18 to 70, diagnosed with alopecia and judged suitable for DPC therapy, while pregnant patients were excluded. Total RNA was extracted from unfractionated whole blood that had been collected in Tempus Blood RNA tubes. Its CDR3 holds 13 amino acids, cysteine through phenylalanine. Just CDR3 DNA is preserved here, 39 bases in frame from base 1. A distance of 10 bases separates the germline ends of V and J, which lose 4 bases and 6 bases respectively. CDR1 and CDR2 (LGHDT, YNNKEL) derive from the germline V gene (reference sequence).

This specimen was whole blood, taken in connection with sensitization to the hapten diphenylcyclopropenone (DPC). The sequence joins TRBV3-1 to TRBJ2-1; the D segment is perhaps TRBD1 or TRBD2, each sharing 5 matched bases. The TCR comes from a man in his late teens or twenties with alopecia areata. Some clones in this sample may be carry-over from other donors' samples. The DNA reads TGTGCCAGCAGCCGGGGGAGTTGCAATGAGCAGTTCTTC. Translated, it gives CASSRGSCNEQFF.